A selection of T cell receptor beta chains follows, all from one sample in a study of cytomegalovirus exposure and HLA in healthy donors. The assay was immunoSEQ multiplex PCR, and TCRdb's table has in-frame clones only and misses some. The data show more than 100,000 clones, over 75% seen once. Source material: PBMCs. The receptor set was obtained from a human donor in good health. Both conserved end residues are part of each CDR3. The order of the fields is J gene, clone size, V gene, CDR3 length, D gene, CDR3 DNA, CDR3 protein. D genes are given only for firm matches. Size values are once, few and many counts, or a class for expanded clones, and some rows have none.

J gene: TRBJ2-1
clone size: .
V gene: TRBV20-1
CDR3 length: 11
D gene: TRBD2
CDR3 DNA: TGCAGTGCTAGAGTAGCGGGTGAGCAGTTCTTC
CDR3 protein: CSARVAGEQFF

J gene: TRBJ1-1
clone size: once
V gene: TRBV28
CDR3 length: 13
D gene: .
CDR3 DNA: TGTGCCAGCAGCGCGACGAATGGGAGAGAAGCTTTCTTT
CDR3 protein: CASSATNGREAFF

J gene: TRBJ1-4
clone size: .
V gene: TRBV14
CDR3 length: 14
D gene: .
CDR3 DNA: TGTGCCAGCAGCCGACAGCCTGTTAATGAAAAACTGTTTTTT
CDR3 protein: CASSRQPVNEKLFF

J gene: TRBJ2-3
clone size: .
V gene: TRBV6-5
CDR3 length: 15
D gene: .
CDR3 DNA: TGTGCCAGCAGTTACGGAGGCAGGAGCACAGATACGCAGTATTTT
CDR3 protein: CASSYGGRSTDTQYF

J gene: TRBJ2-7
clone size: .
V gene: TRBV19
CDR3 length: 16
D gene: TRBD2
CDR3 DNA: TGTGCCAGTAGCCCAAACATAGCGGGACGCTCCTACGAGCAGTACTTC
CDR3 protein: CASSPNIAGRSYEQYF

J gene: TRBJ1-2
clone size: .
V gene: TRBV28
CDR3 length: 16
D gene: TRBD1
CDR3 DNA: TGTGCCAGCAGCCCCTCATCAGGACAGGGACCCTATGGCTACACCTTC
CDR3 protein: CASSPSSGQGPYGYTF

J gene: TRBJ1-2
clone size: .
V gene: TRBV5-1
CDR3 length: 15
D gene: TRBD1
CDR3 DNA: TGCGCCAGCAGCTTGGCCGGGACAGGGTCAGGCGGCTACACCTTC
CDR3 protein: CASSLAGTGSGGYTF

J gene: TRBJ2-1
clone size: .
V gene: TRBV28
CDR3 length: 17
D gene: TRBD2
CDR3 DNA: TGTGCCAGCAGTTCCCCGGCTAGCGGGGGGTCCTACAATGAGCAGTTCTTC
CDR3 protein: CASSSPASGGSYNEQFF

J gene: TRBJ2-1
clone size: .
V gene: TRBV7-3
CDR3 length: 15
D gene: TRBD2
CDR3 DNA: TGTGCCAGCAGCTTATCTAGCGGGAGCTACAATGAGCAGTTCTTC
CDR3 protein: CASSLSSGSYNEQFF

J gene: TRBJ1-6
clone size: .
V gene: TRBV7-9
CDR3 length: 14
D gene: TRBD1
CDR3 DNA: TGTGCCAGCAGCTTAGGGACAGGTGATTCACCCCTCCACTTT
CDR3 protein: CASSLGTGDSPLHF